Shown below are 16 T cell receptor beta chains from a single sample sequenced in a study of type 1 and type 2 diabetes patients. Genomic DNA was the PCR template. Amplification of the beta chain CDR3 used 30 forward and 13 reverse multiplex primers. TCRdb re-called the multiplex PCR reads with MiXCR, one entry per CDR3 protein. Of about 250,000 distinct CDR3 sequences in the sample, approximately 50% were seen once. Sample: peripheral blood mononuclear cells (PBMCs). The receptors shown here come from a man between 18 and 35 years old with type 2 diabetes.

Here the CDR3 reads CASSPRLGIDRENTEAFF. The CDR3 nucleotides read TGTGCCAGCAGCCCCCGGTTGGGGATAGACCGGGAGAACACTGAAGCTTTCTTT. This chain uses TRBV7-9 with TRBJ1-1; D is ambiguous. The CDR3 runs to 18 residues. The V gene lost 5 bases and the J gene lost 1 base, with 23 bases spanning the gap. Germline V CDR1 and CDR2: SEHNR, FQNEAQ (reference sequence).

The V call is TRBV7-9, the J call TRBJ2-2, with D possibly matching TRBD2 (6 bases). The CDR3 consists of 16 residues. V lost 6 bases and J lost 5, with 19 bases in between. Germline V gene sequence: CDR1 SEHNR, CDR2 FQNEAQ (reference sequence). This CDR3 is CASSPVGLGGTGELFF. The CDR3, as DNA: TGTGCCAGCAGTCCCGTTGGACTGGGAGGTACCGGGGAGCTGTTTTTT.

This chain uses TRBV29-1 with TRBJ2-7, with TRBD1 matching over 9 bases. In germline, CDR1 is SQVTM, CDR2 ANQGSEA. The CDR3 is made up of 15 amino acids. Germline trimming cut 8 bases from V and 4 bases from J; bases unmatched to any gene: 15. In nucleotides, the CDR3 is TGCAGCACACGTTATGGGGGACAGGGCAAATACGAGCAGTACTTC. Protein product: CSTRYGGQGKYEQYF.

The rearrangement links TRBV6-1 to TRBJ2-2, with TRBD1 as a possible D gene (5 bases). Germline CDR1 and CDR2: MNHNS and SASEGT. The V and J ends lost 5 bases and 4 bases respectively, with 11 bases between them. The CDR3 is made up of 14 amino acids. The CDR3 spells CASSWAGRTGELFF. The CDR3 DNA reads as TGTGCCAGCAGTTGGGCAGGGCGCACCGGGGAGCTGTTTTTT.

This clonotype has at least ten counts. The chain carries TRBV20-1 and TRBJ2-7, with D unclear. This CDR3 has 12 residues. V was clipped by 3 bases and J by 3 bases, with 9 bases between them. From germline, CDR1 is DFQATT and CDR2 SNEGSKA (reference sequence). Here the CDR3 reads CSASDGRYEQYF. The DNA for the CDR3 is TGCAGTGCTAGTGACGGACGCTACGAGCAGTACTTC.

The chain joins TRBV30 to TRBJ2-5; no clear D gene. Germline V gene data show CDR1 as GTSNPN and CDR2 as SVGIG (reference sequence). The CDR3 is made up of 12 amino acids. Trimming left V 2 bases short and J 1 base short, with 5 bases between. The chain's CDR3 is CAWSNIQETQYF. Written as DNA, the CDR3 is TGTGCCTGGAGTAACATCCAAGAGACCCAGTACTTC.

V is TRBV19 and J is TRBJ2-7; 9 bases fit TRBD1. The CDR3 sequence is 16 residues long. V trimming: 5 bases; J trimming: 2 bases; junction bases outside the gene matches: 10. The germline V gene has CDR1 LNHDA and CDR2 SQIVND (reference sequence). In DNA, the CDR3 is TGTGCCAGTAGTGCACGCGGGACAGGGAATCCCTACGAGCAGTACTTC. Translation gives CASSARGTGNPYEQYF.

The rearrangement joins TRBV11-1 to TRBJ2-3; the match to TRBD2 covers 14 bases. V lost 5 bases and J lost 7; bases outside the gene matches: 8. The CDR3 consists of 16 residues. From germline, CDR1 is SGHAT and CDR2 FQDESV (reference sequence). The CDR3 protein is CASSPPGLAGGNTQYF. The CDR3 nucleotides are TGTGCCAGCAGCCCGCCCGGACTAGCGGGGGGAAATACGCAGTATTTT.

To note about this clonotype: One end of the junction varies from germline; a read error may be responsible. This chain uses TRBV4-3 with TRBJ2-7; TRBD1 is a possible D gene (5 bases). The CDR3 consists of 16 residues. From germline, CDR1 is LGHNA and CDR2 YSLEER. Here the CDR3 DNA reads TGCGCCAGCAGCCGGGTACCACAGGATCCTCGCGACGAGCTGTACTTC. Protein sequence: CASSRVPQDPRDELYF.

V and J are TRBV20-1 and TRBJ2-3, with 12 bases that match TRBD2. The CDR3 covers 18 residues. Trimming at V came to 0 bases and at J to 0 bases, leaving 7 bases not matched to a gene. Germline CDR1 DFQATT, CDR2 SNEGSKA (reference sequence). The CDR3 here is CSARDISTSGGSTDTQYF. CDR3 DNA sequence: TGCAGTGCTAGAGATATTAGTACTAGCGGGGGGAGCACAGATACGCAGTATTTT.

The J gene is TRBJ2-2, the V gene TRBV19; 8 nucleotides match TRBD2. In germline, CDR1 is LNHDA, CDR2 SQIVND (reference sequence). The CDR3 consists of 15 residues. J was trimmed by 6 bases and V by 5 bases; bases with no gene match: 8. CDR3 nucleotides: TGTGCCAGTAGTGCGGGGCTAGCGGGTCCCGGGGAGCTGTTTTTT. Its protein product is CASSAGLAGPGELFF.

The genes are TRBV15 and TRBJ2-1; 9 nucleotides match TRBD1. Germline V gene sequence: CDR1 LNHNV, CDR2 YYDKDF (reference sequence). The V and J ends lost 8 bases and 6 bases, in that order; junction bases with no gene match: 5. CDR3 length: 13 residues. CDR3 amino acids: CATGDREVNEQFF. CDR3 bases: TGTGCCACCGGGGACAGGGAGGTCAATGAGCAGTTCTTC.

The J gene is TRBJ1-6, the V gene TRBV10-3; TRBD1 matches at 7 bases. V dropped 6 bases and J dropped 5; count of bases not matched to a gene: 1. The germline CDR1 and CDR2 sequences are ENHRY and SYGVKD. This CDR3 is built from 13 residues. The CDR3 loop reads CAISGTDNSPLHF. Here the CDR3 DNA reads TGTGCCATCAGCGGGACAGATAATTCACCCCTCCACTTT.

V and J are TRBV9 and TRBJ1-1; the D gene is possibly TRBD1 (5 bases). There are 13 residues in the CDR3. Germline V gives CDR1 SGDLS, CDR2 YYNGEE. V lost 0 bases and J lost 6, with 9 bases in between. This CDR3 is CASSVEGASEAFF. The CDR3 nucleotides are TGTGCCAGCAGCGTAGAAGGGGCGTCTGAAGCTTTCTTT. The full variable domain, in which reference TRBV9 and TRBJ1-1 provide the parts outside the CDR3, is DSGVTQTPKHLITATGQRVTLRCSPRSGDLSVYWYQQSLDQGLQFLIQYYNGEERAKGNILERFSAQQFPDLHSELNLSSLELGDSALYFCASSVEGASEAFFGQGTRLTVV.

This clonotype came up many times. This rearrangement joins TRBV19 to TRBJ1-1; the D gene is possibly TRBD1 (5 bases). V was shortened by 5 bases and J by 4 bases, with 20 bases between the two germline ends. The CDR3 runs to 16 residues. Looked up from germline, CDR1 is LNHDA and CDR2 is SQIVND (reference sequence). CDR3 bases: TGTGCCAGTAGTGCCTACATCGGGGCGGGTGGCACTGAAGCTTTCTTT. Its translation is CASSAYIGAGGTEAFF.

In this sample, this clonotype turned up a few times. This chain connects TRBV2 to TRBJ2-7; D is perhaps TRBD2 (5 bases). This CDR3 region has 16 residues. V was cut by 5 bases and J by 7 bases, with 24 bases left in between. Germline CDR1 and CDR2: SNHLY and FYNNEI. CDR3 loop: CASSLPLLGQPREQYF. DNA for the CDR3: TGTGCCAGCAGTCTCCCACTACTAGGGCAACCCAGGGAGCAGTACTTC.